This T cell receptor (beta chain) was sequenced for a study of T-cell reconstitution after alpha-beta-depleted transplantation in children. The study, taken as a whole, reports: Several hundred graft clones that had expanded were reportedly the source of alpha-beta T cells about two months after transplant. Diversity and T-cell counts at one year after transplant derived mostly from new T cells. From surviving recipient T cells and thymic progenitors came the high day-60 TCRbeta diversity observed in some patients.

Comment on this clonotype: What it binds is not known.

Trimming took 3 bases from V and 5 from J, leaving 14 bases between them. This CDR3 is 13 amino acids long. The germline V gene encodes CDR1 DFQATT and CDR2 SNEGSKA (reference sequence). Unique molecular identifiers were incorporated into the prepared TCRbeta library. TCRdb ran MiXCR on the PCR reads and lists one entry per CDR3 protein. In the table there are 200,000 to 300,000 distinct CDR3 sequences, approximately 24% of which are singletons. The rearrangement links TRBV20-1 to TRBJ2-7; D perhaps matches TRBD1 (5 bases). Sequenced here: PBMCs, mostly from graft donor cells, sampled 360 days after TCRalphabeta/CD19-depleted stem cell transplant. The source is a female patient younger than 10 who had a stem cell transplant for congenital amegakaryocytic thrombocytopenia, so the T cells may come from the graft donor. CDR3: CSARHRLGHEQYF. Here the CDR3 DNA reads TGCAGTGCTAGGCACAGGCTTGGCCACGAGCAGTACTTC.